This is a list of T cell receptor beta chains from one sample in a study of CD8+ T cells in alopecia areata. Sequenced by immunoSEQ multiplex PCR; TCRdb stores in-frame clones only, minus some. Of over 90,000 clones in the sample, approximately 60% are singletons; the top ten hold around 8.5%. Material: CD4+ T cells sorted from blood. These receptors were obtained from a human donor in good health. The CDR3 runs from the conserved cysteine through the conserved F or W. The order of the fields is V gene, clone size, D gene, J gene, CDR3 protein, CDR3 DNA. D genes are given only for firm matches. Expanded clones are given a class, and other clones once, few, many or no size at all.

TRBV9,-,TRBD2,TRBJ2-1,CASSSSGGAYGEQFF,TGTGCCAGCAGCTCTAGCGGGGGGGCCTATGGTGAGCAGTTCTTC
TRBV2,-,-,TRBJ2-7,CASTHEGGSSYEQYF,TGTGCCAGCACCCACGAAGGGGGAAGCTCCTACGAGCAGTACTTC
TRBV29-1,-,-,TRBJ2-5,CSTSSRKQETQYF,TGCAGCACCTCCTCGAGGAAGCAAGAGACCCAGTACTTC
TRBV28,few,-,TRBJ2-7,CASSFGGASYEQYF,TGTGCCAGCAGTTTCGGGGGCGCCTCCTACGAGCAGTACTTC
TRBV29-1,-,-,TRBJ1-1,CSAYRAHTEAFF,TGCAGCGCATACAGGGCGCACACTGAAGCTTTCTTT
TRBV9,few,TRBD1,TRBJ1-1,CASSTGTGKGNTEAFF,TGTGCCAGCAGCACCGGGACAGGGAAGGGAAACACTGAAGCTTTCTTT
TRBV5-1,-,-,TRBJ2-1,CASSGGGNNEQFF,TGCGCCAGCAGCGGGGGCGGTAACAATGAGCAGTTCTTC
TRBV30,-,-,TRBJ1-5,CAWSRDHNQPQHF,TGTGCCTGGAGTAGGGACCACAATCAGCCCCAGCATTTT
TRBV27,-,-,TRBJ1-4,CASGRREKLFF,TGTGCCTCGGGTCGACGTGAAAAACTGTTTTTT
TRBV7-2,-,-,TRBJ2-1,CASSSFGQGSHNEQFF,TGTGCCAGCAGCTCGTTCGGGCAGGGGTCCCACAATGAGCAGTTCTTC
TRBV28,few,-,TRBJ2-7,CASSLVVSEQYF,TGTGCCAGCAGCTTGGTGGTTTCTGAGCAGTACTTC
TRBV4-3,-,-,TRBJ1-2,CASSQGITPNYGYTF,TGCGCCAGCAGCCAAGGAATCACCCCTAACTATGGCTACACCTTC
TRBV5-1,-,-,TRBJ2-2,CASSSMGRTGELFF,TGCGCCAGCAGCTCCATGGGGAGAACCGGGGAGCTGTTTTTT
TRBV2,-,-,TRBJ2-5,CASTRTDPPPQETQYF,TGTGCCAGCACACGGACAGACCCTCCGCCACAAGAGACCCAGTACTTC
TRBV2,-,-,TRBJ2-7,CASSDPGVEEQYF,TGTGCCAGCAGTGACCCGGGCGTCGAGGAGCAGTACTTC
TRBV29-1,-,-,TRBJ1-2,CSGSGVWGGYTF,TGCAGCGGATCAGGGGTGTGGGGAGGCTACACCTTC
TRBV29-1,few,TRBD2,TRBJ2-3,CSVVTPLAGDTDTQYF,TGCAGCGTTGTGACACCACTAGCGGGGGACACAGATACGCAGTATTTT
TRBV29-1,-,-,TRBJ2-4,CSARDGQNIQYF,TGCAGCGCCCGGGACGGACAAAACATTCAGTACTTC
TRBV6-5,-,-,TRBJ1-1,CASSPARGGNTEAFF,TGTGCCAGCAGTCCCGCTAGGGGGGGGAACACTGAAGCTTTCTTT
TRBV29-1,-,TRBD1,TRBJ1-3,CSVSAGTGGLNTIYF,TGCAGCGTATCAGCCGGGACAGGGGGCCTAAACACCATATATTTT
TRBV29-1,few,TRBD2,TRBJ2-1,CSARAGGPYNEQFF,TGCAGCGCCCGTGCGGGGGGGCCCTACAATGAGCAGTTCTTC
TRBV19,few,TRBD1,TRBJ2-3,CASNPRTGTDTQYF,TGTGCCAGTAACCCCCGGACAGGGACTGATACGCAGTATTTT
TRBV7-2,-,-,TRBJ1-2,CASSFWSMTNYGYTF,TGTGCCAGCAGCTTTTGGTCGATGACTAACTATGGCTACACCTTC
TRBV27,-,-,TRBJ2-5,CASGRRETQYF,TGTGCCAGCGGACGGCGAGAGACCCAGTACTTC
TRBV29-1,few,TRBD2,TRBJ2-5,CSTSTPGTSQETQYF,TGCAGCACCTCGACCCCCGGGACTAGTCAAGAGACCCAGTACTTC
TRBV2,-,-,TRBJ2-6,CASSRKSSGANVLTF,TGTGCCAGCAGTCGGAAGAGCTCTGGGGCCAACGTCCTGACTTTC
TRBV4-1,few,TRBD1,TRBJ2-4,CASSQPDRVSAKNIQYF,TGCGCCAGCAGCCAACCGGACAGGGTGTCAGCCAAAAACATTCAGTACTTC
TRBV29-1,-,TRBD1,TRBJ1-3,CSVEDTWDRRSGNTIYF,TGCAGCGTTGAAGATACGTGGGACAGACGCTCTGGAAACACCATATATTTT
TRBV7-6,-,TRBD1,TRBJ1-5,CASSDGQGNQPQHF,TGTGCCAGCAGCGACGGACAGGGCAATCAGCCCCAGCATTTT
TRBV15,-,-,TRBJ1-1,CATSRDLGRSEAFF,TGTGCCACCAGCAGAGATCTGGGGAGATCTGAAGCTTTCTTT
TRBV4-1,few,-,TRBJ1-1,CASSPGNTEAFF,TGCGCCAGCAGCCCAGGTAACACTGAAGCTTTCTTT
TRBV6-5,few,TRBD2,TRBJ2-5,CASSRTSGGEETQYF,TGTGCCAGCAGTAGGACTAGCGGGGGGGAAGAGACCCAGTACTTC
TRBV5-6,-,TRBD2,TRBJ2-2,CASSREGELFF,TGTGCCAGCAGCCGGGAGGGAGAGCTGTTTTTT
TRBV4-3,-,-,TRBJ2-2,CASSQDRDRELFF,TGCGCCAGCAGCCAAGATCGGGACCGGGAGCTGTTTTTT
TRBV23-1,few,TRBD1,TRBJ1-3,CASSQSIEWDRGSGNTIYF,TGCGCCAGCAGTCAATCGATCGAGTGGGACAGGGGTTCTGGAAACACCATATATTTT
TRBV28,-,-,TRBJ2-7,CASSLSIPPYEQYF,TGTGCCAGCAGTTTATCCATCCCTCCCTACGAGCAGTACTTC
TRBV29-1,-,-,TRBJ2-6,CSVKERVANVLTF,TGCAGCGTTAAGGAGAGGGTAGCCAACGTCCTGACTTTC
TRBV5-6,-,-,TRBJ2-4,CASSLQNLAKNIQYF,TGTGCCAGCAGCCTCCAGAATCTAGCCAAAAACATTCAGTACTTC
TRBV28,-,TRBD1,TRBJ2-4,CASSSTGQGAGNIQYF,TGTGCCAGCAGTTCGACGGGACAGGGGGCGGGAAACATTCAGTACTTC
TRBV7-9,-,-,TRBJ1-2,CASSLIAVATF,TGTGCCAGCAGCTTAATTGCGGTTGCCACCTTC
TRBV4-1,-,-,TRBJ1-5,CASSQDLGQPQHF,TGCGCCAGCAGCCAAGATTTAGGCCAGCCCCAGCATTTT
TRBV4-2,-,TRBD1,TRBJ2-5,CASSQVGAGGVETQYF,TGTGCCAGCAGCCAAGTTGGGGCAGGGGGCGTAGAGACCCAGTACTTC
TRBV30,-,TRBD1,TRBJ1-2,CAWSVRAGRQGRSGYTF,TGTGCCTGGAGTGTACGGGCTGGACGACAGGGTAGAAGTGGCTACACCTTC
TRBV19,many,TRBD1,TRBJ1-5,CASSHRAGTDSNQPQHF,TGTGCCAGTAGTCATAGGGCTGGGACAGATAGCAATCAGCCCCAGCATTTT
TRBV7-3,-,-,TRBJ2-2,CASSFGQGPTGELFF,TGTGCCAGCAGCTTCGGCCAGGGACCCACCGGGGAGCTGTTTTTT
TRBV2,few,-,TRBJ2-1,CASRQGGNEQFF,TGTGCCAGCAGACAGGGTGGCAATGAGCAGTTCTTC
TRBV6-5,-,-,TRBJ1-6,CASSYEYNSPLHF,TGTGCCAGCAGTTACGAGTATAATTCACCCCTCCACTTT
TRBV6-6,-,TRBD1,TRBJ1-1,CASSYGQGANTEAFF,TGTGCCAGCAGTTACGGACAGGGGGCGAACACTGAAGCTTTCTTT
TRBV6-5,-,TRBD1,TRBJ2-6,CASRDRGGGANVLTF,TGTGCCAGCAGGGACAGGGGAGGCGGGGCCAACGTCCTGACTTTC